This T cell receptor (beta chain) was sequenced in a study of Graves' ophthalmopathy and Graves' hyperthyroidism. No ophthalmopathy within 18 months of follow-up signified stable hyperthyroidism. The source of the PBMCs was over 8.5 ml of fresh peripheral blood. General study findings and limits: Built on 13 signatures, a model told ophthalmopathy apart from stable hyperthyroidism with 85% to 90% sensitivity and 75% to 82% specificity. Most thyroid clonotypes expanded beyond 0.001 frequency were also found in blood.

This clonotype was seen only a few times. As yet, its antigen is unknown. RNA transcripts provided the template for amplifying TCR beta CDR3 regions. HTBI-primed RT-PCR formed the first round, and a multiplex PCR formed the second. Via MiXCR, TCRdb re-called the multiplex PCR reads, giving one row per CDR3 protein. This table holds 680,000 or so distinct CDR3 sequences, over 20% found once. The CDR3 is made up of 15 amino acids. The ends lost 5 bases at V and 0 bases at J; junction bases unmatched: 4. This receptor was obtained from a young woman with stable Graves' hyperthyroidism. Some clones in this sample may be carry-over from other donors' samples. V and J are TRBV12-3 or TRBV12-4 and TRBJ2-4, with TRBD1 identical over 7 bases. The sample taken for sequencing was peripheral blood. The DNA of the CDR3 is TGTGCCAGCAGTACCCCAGGGGGAGCCAAAAACATTCAGTACTTC. Translated: CASSTPGGAKNIQYF.